This record covers a single T cell receptor beta chain. The sample belongs to a study of blood T cell repertoires in COVID-19. Across the study: Acute and convalescent COVID-19 specimens originated in the United States, Italy and Spain. Sources were T cells, B-cell-depleted T cells, or PBMCs; the material itself was cDNA or gDNA.

The CDR3 has 13 residues. The V segment lost 2 bases and the J segment 7 bases; nucleotides outside the gene matches: 7. Germline CDR1 and CDR2: GTSNPN and SVGIG (reference sequence). Per the authors' pipeline: The authors estimated nucleated cell counts from reference gene primer amplification. The assay was immunoSEQ multiplex PCR, and TCRdb's table has in-frame clones only and misses some. V, J and clone size are taken as reported in that table, and D and trimming were inferred from the DNA itself. Among roughly 95,000 clones listed, 75% to 85% were seen once. This chain links TRBV30 with TRBJ1-1; 7 positions match TRBD1. Sequencing was done on a sample of peripheral blood. This TCR was recovered from a man aged 60-69 years with acute or convalescent COVID-19. The CDR3 region has the DNA TGTGCCTGGAGTCGGGCAGGGGGGTTTGAAGCTTTCTTT. Residues: CAWSRAGGFEAFF.